Below are 31 T cell receptor beta chains sequenced from a single sample in a study of OX40 agonist ivuxolimab in advanced cancers. The table came from immunoSEQ multiplex PCR; TCRdb's copy has only in-frame clones and leaves some out. The profile shows tens of thousands of clones, about 92% of them singletons. The material sequenced was CD4+ or CD8+ T cells sorted from blood, taken in a trial of the OX40 agonist ivuxolimab. The receptors come from an adult with an advanced solid tumor such as melanoma, head and neck, liver or kidney cancer.

The chain has TRBV6-5 and TRBJ2-3, with 8 bases fitting TRBD2. The CDR3 loop spans 14 amino acids. With V trimmed by 4 bases and J by 4 bases, 4 bases remained unmatched. Per the germline V gene, CDR1 is MNHEY and CDR2 is SVGAGI. In DNA form, the CDR3 reads TGTGCCAGCAGTTGGGCGCGGGGGGCAGATACGCAGTATTTT. This translates into CASSWARGADTQYF.

The chain couples TRBV6-1 to TRBJ2-5, with D perhaps TRBD1 (6 bases). Germline CDR1 MNHNS, CDR2 SASEGT. V gave up 9 bases and J gave up 2 bases, with 10 bases separating them. The CDR3 length is 12 residues. The CDR3 spells CASGQQQETQYF. CDR3 in DNA: TGTGCCAGTGGACAGCAACAAGAGACCCAGTACTTC.

The rearrangement uses TRBV6-5 and TRBJ2-4; D possibly corresponds to TRBD1 (5 bases). Germline CDR1 and CDR2: MNHEY and SVGAGI. The CDR3 runs to 15 residues. V gave up 8 bases and J gave up 0 bases, with 14 bases separating them. CDR3 protein: CASGRGDLAKNIQYF. CDR3 coding DNA: TGTGCCAGCGGAAGGGGCGACTTAGCCAAAAACATTCAGTACTTC.

V is TRBV7-9 and J is TRBJ2-1; 8 bases are shared with TRBD2. The CDR3 totals 15 residues. The ends lost 1 base at V and 6 bases at J; junction bases unmatched: 5. The V gene's germline CDR1 is SEHNR and CDR2 FQNEAQ (reference sequence). DNA for the CDR3: TGTGCCAGCAGCTTAGTTTTAGCGGGGCCCAATGAGCAGTTCTTC. It codes for CASSLVLAGPNEQFF.

The CDR3 loop reads CAPSPDRGQKTQYF. The CDR3 DNA is TGTGCCCCTTCTCCGGACAGGGGGCAAAAGACCCAGTACTTC. This chain connects TRBV6-5 to TRBJ2-5; TRBD1 matches at 11 bases. This CDR3 comprises 14 residues. The J segment lost 6 bases and the V segment lost 11 bases, leaving 11 bases of the junction unmatched. The germline V gene has CDR1 MNHEY and CDR2 SVGAGI.

The chain recombines TRBV28 with TRBJ2-3; D may be TRBD2 (6 bases). The germline V and J ends were trimmed by 5 bases and 6 bases, with 12 bases remaining between them. CDR1 and CDR2 (germline): MDHEN, SYDVKM. The CDR3 runs 13 residues. The CDR3 region has the DNA TGTGCCAGCAGTAACGGGGGACTGGATACGCAGTATTTT. It encodes CASSNGGLDTQYF.

The gene calls are TRBV18 and TRBJ2-5; 7 bases fit TRBD2. Germline V gene lookup returns CDR1 KGHSH and CDR2 LQKENI. This CDR3 is 14 amino acids long. Trimming took 2 bases from V and 1 from J; bases not matched to a gene: 1. CDR3 sequence: CASSPGGGQETQYF. CDR3 nucleotide sequence: TGTGCCAGCTCACCAGGCGGGGGCCAAGAGACCCAGTACTTC.

The CDR3 loop reads CMTGLQETQYF. CDR3 in DNA: TGCATGACGGGACTTCAAGAGACCCAGTACTTC. The chain joins TRBV20-1 to TRBJ2-5, with D possibly being TRBD2 (6 bases). Germline CDR1 DFQATT, CDR2 SNEGSKA (reference sequence). The length of the CDR3 is 11 residues.

The chain couples TRBV2 to TRBJ1-1; 7 nucleotides line up with TRBD1. Looked up from germline, CDR1 is SNHLY and CDR2 is FYNNEI. V was clipped by 6 bases and J by 1 base; unmatched bases: 2. The CDR3 sequence is 13 residues long. DNA of the CDR3: TGTGCCAGCAGCAACAGGGGGAACACTGAAGCTTTCTTT. It specifies CASSNRGNTEAFF.

The chain is built from TRBV27 and TRBJ1-6; 10 nucleotides match TRBD1. This CDR3 has 17 amino acids. The germline V gene encodes CDR1 MNHEY and CDR2 SMNVEV (reference sequence). The junction had 5 bases not matched to a gene; V was cut back by 4 bases and J by 2 bases. In DNA form, the CDR3 reads TGTGCCAGCAGTTCCCGGGACAGGGGTACCTATAATTCACCCCTCCACTTT. This sequence encodes CASSSRDRGTYNSPLHF.

V is TRBV6-6 and J is TRBJ2-2, with 9 bases lining up with TRBD1. Germline V gene sequence: CDR1 MNHNY, CDR2 SVGAGI (reference sequence). The J segment lost 4 bases and the V segment lost 5 bases, leaving 2 bases of the junction unmatched. This CDR3 has 14 amino acids. The CDR3 bases are TGTGCCAGCAGTCGGGACAGGGCCACCGGGGAGCTGTTTTTT. Its translation: CASSRDRATGELFF.

The rearrangement uses TRBV29-1 and TRBJ1-3, with D unclear. Germline lookup yields CDR1 SQVTM and CDR2 ANQGSEA. The V end was cut by 3 bases, the J end by 2 bases, with 8 bases between. This CDR3 region has 13 residues. CDR3 sequence reads: CSVEFATGNTIYF. The CDR3 DNA sequence: TGCAGCGTTGAGTTCGCAACTGGAAACACCATATATTTT.

This chain links TRBV18 with TRBJ2-5; D is ambiguous. V was shortened by 1 base and J by 5 bases, with 11 bases between the two germline ends. CDR1 and CDR2 from the germline V gene are KGHSH and LQKENI. The CDR3 has 14 amino acids. In DNA, the CDR3 is TGTGCCAGCTCACCACAGGGCCTGGGGGAGACCCAGTACTTC. Its translation: CASSPQGLGETQYF.

The genes are TRBV6-5 and TRBJ1-6; D is unresolved. The CDR3 loop spans 14 amino acids. CDR1 is MNHEY, CDR2 SVGAGI, per germline. V shed 9 bases and J shed 0 bases, with 9 bases lying between them. The CDR3 sequence is CASRRSSYNSPLHF. CDR3 DNA sequence: TGTGCCAGTCGACGGAGCTCCTATAATTCACCCCTCCACTTT.

V is TRBV27 and J is TRBJ1-1; 11 nucleotides line up with TRBD1. Germline lookup yields CDR1 MNHEY and CDR2 SMNVEV (reference sequence). V trimming: 5 bases; J trimming: 0 bases; junction bases outside the gene matches: 5. The CDR3 loop spans 16 amino acids. CDR3 DNA sequence: TGTGCCAGCAGTCGAGGACAGGGGGCGGTGAACACTGAAGCTTTCTTT. Its translation is CASSRGQGAVNTEAFF.

This sequence joins TRBV2 and TRBJ1-2; D ambiguous. The CDR3 has 14 residues. Germline CDR1 SNHLY, CDR2 FYNNEI. V was pared by 4 bases and J by 4 bases, with 13 bases between. CDR3 coding DNA: TGTGCCAGCAGTGCAGACGGGAATCTCTATGGCTACACCTTC. This sequence encodes CASSADGNLYGYTF.

In its sample, this clone was seen a few times. The J gene is TRBJ1-1, the V gene TRBV19, with TRBD1 as a possible D gene (5 bases). The germline V and J ends were trimmed by 5 bases and 3 bases, with 13 bases remaining between them. This CDR3 is built from 14 residues. Germline loops: CDR1 LNHDA, CDR2 SQIVND (reference sequence). The CDR3 region has the DNA TGTGCCAGTAGTCCTCACTCAGGGTACACTGAAGCTTTCTTT. As protein: CASSPHSGYTEAFF.

The gene calls are TRBV2 and TRBJ2-7; possible D gene TRBD2, 6 bases. The CDR3 sequence is 12 residues long. Trimming removed 4 bases at V and 7 bases at J, with 11 bases between. Looked up from germline, CDR1 is SNHLY and CDR2 is FYNNEI. Written as DNA, the CDR3 is TGTGCCAGCAGTGTGGGGGGTTATGAGCAGTACGTC. It translates to CASSVGGYEQYV.

The chain carries TRBV10-2 and TRBJ2-5; 7 bases are shared with TRBD1. The DNA end is a closer match to TRBJ2-7, so the J assignment may be wrong. The germline CDR1 and CDR2 sequences are WSHSY and SAAADI. The CDR3 is 14 amino acids. The CDR3 reads CASRNPGQTYEQYF. The CDR3 DNA is TGCGCCAGCAGGAATCCGGGACAGACCTACGAGCAGTACTTC.

A single count supports this clone. DNA for the CDR3: TGTGCCAGTAGTACCCAAACAGGGATTAACTATGGCTACACCTTC. It translates to CASSTQTGINYGYTF. V is TRBV19 and J is TRBJ1-2; a possible D gene is TRBD1 (6 bases). V shed 4 bases and J shed 1 base, with 13 bases lying between them. The CDR3 runs 15 residues. Germline CDR1 and CDR2: LNHDA and SQIVND (reference sequence).

This clone was seen a single time. The chain employs TRBV27 and TRBJ2-2; D is ambiguous. Germline-derived CDR1 and CDR2 are MNHEY and SMNVEV (reference sequence). V lost 6 bases, J lost 3 bases, and 14 bases lay in between. The CDR3 covers 15 residues. CDR3 protein: CASSRTEDDTGELFF. In nucleotides, the CDR3 is TGTGCCAGCAGCCGTACAGAGGATGACACCGGGGAGCTGTTTTTT.

The chain combines TRBV7-9 with TRBJ1-5; D not certain. There are 12 residues in the CDR3. Trimming removed 1 base from V and 7 bases from J, with 5 bases in between. Germline-derived CDR1 and CDR2 are SEHNR and FQNEAQ (reference sequence). The CDR3 DNA reads TGTGCCAGCAGCTTAGACAGACAGCCCCAGCATTTT. Protein product: CASSLDRQPQHF.

The CDR3 spells CSVRRGQGDGYTF. The CDR3 bases are TGCAGCGTCCGAAGGGGACAGGGAGATGGCTACACCTTC. The J gene is TRBJ1-2, the V gene TRBV29-1; 9 bases match TRBD1. This CDR3 comprises 13 residues. V trimming: 6 bases; J trimming: 6 bases; junction bases outside the gene matches: 8. CDR1 and CDR2 from the germline V gene are SQVTM and ANQGSEA.

In this sample, this clone turned up once. V is TRBV5-5 and J is TRBJ2-7, with a tentative D call TRBD2 (6 bases). Germline assignment: CDR1 SGHKS and CDR2 YYEKEE (reference sequence). CDR3 size: 14 residues. Trimming removed 5 bases at V and 6 bases at J, with 18 bases between. CDR3 sequence: CASRMTPSAIEQYV. CDR3 sequence (DNA): TGTGCCAGCAGAATGACACCTAGCGCCATCGAGCAGTACGTC.

The CDR3 spells CASSVVGVNTDTQYF. The CDR3 DNA sequence: TGTGCCAGCAGCGTAGTTGGCGTGAACACAGATACGCAGTATTTT. The chain uses TRBV9 and TRBJ2-3; the D is unclear. V dropped 0 bases and J dropped 2 bases, with 10 bases sitting between them. The CDR3 loop spans 15 amino acids. Germline values: CDR1 SGDLS, CDR2 YYNGEE.

The chain combines TRBV5-6 with TRBJ1-5; weak D call: TRBD1 (5 bases). Trimming stripped 3 bases from V and 2 bases from J, with 15 bases between. The CDR3 is made up of 16 amino acids. CDR1 SGHDT and CDR2 YYEEEE come from the germline V gene. For the CDR3, the DNA is TGTGCCAGCAGCTGGGCGGGGGGTAGTCGCAATCAGCCCCAGCATTTT. Its protein is CASSWAGGSRNQPQHF.

This sequence joins TRBV5-6 and TRBJ1-3; a weak D match, TRBD1 (5 bases). CDR1 is SGHDT and CDR2 is YYEEEE in the germline V gene. The CDR3 is 15 amino acids. Trimming removed 4 bases from V and 0 bases from J, with 11 bases in between. The CDR3 DNA reads as TGTGCCAGCAGCCTCCGAGGGACCTCTGGAAACACCATATATTTT. The encoded protein is CASSLRGTSGNTIYF.

This chain joins TRBV19 and TRBJ2-2, with D perhaps matching TRBD2 (5 bases). V was shortened by 7 bases and J by 3 bases, with 18 bases between the two germline ends. The germline gives CDR1 LNHDA, CDR2 SQIVND (reference sequence). The CDR3 totals 16 residues. The chain's CDR3 is CASKVVSLLDTGELFF. CDR3 in DNA: TGTGCCAGTAAGGTGGTGAGCTTACTAGACACCGGGGAGCTGTTTTTT.

The V call is TRBV11-3, the J call TRBJ2-5; 9 positions match TRBD1. V shed 5 bases, J shed 4 bases, and the junction held 11 bases outside the gene matches. This CDR3 has 16 amino acids. CDR1 is SGHNT, CDR2 YENEEA, per germline. CDR3 sequence reads: CASSVGTGTRAETQYF. The CDR3 coding sequence is TGTGCCAGCAGCGTGGGGACAGGGACTCGAGCAGAGACCCAGTACTTC. Full variable domain (missing parts from reference TRBV11-3 and TRBJ2-5): EAGVVQSPRYKIIEKKQPVAFWCNPISGHNTLYWYLQNLGQGPELLIRYENEEAVDDSQLPKDRFSAERLKGVDSTLKIQPAELGDSAVYLCASSVGTGTRAETQYFGPGTRLLVL.

This chain links TRBV5-1 with TRBJ1-3; no clear D gene. CDR3 size: 14 residues. CDR1 is SGHRS, CDR2 YFSETQ, per germline. V was clipped by 4 bases and J by 0 bases, with 8 bases between them. CDR3 in DNA: TGCGCCAGCAGCGAATCGGGCTCTGGAAACACCATATATTTT. Residues: CASSESGSGNTIYF. The full variable domain, in which reference TRBV5-1 and TRBJ1-3 provide the parts outside the CDR3, is KAGVTQTPRYLIKTRGQQVTLSCSPISGHRSVSWYQQTPGQGLQFLFEYFSETQRNKGNFPGRFSGRQFSNSRSEMNVSTLELGDSALYLCASSESGSGNTIYFGEGSWLTVV.

V gene TRBV11-1 combines with J gene TRBJ2-1; D gene uncertain. Per germline, CDR1 SGHAT and CDR2 FQDESV (reference sequence). This CDR3 has 15 amino acids. The V gene lost 1 base and the J gene lost 2 bases, with 9 bases spanning the gap. CDR3 bases: TGTGCCAGCAGCTTAGTACAGCTTGCCTACAATGAGCAGTTCTTC. Translated: CASSLVQLAYNEQFF.